The sequence of this TCR beta chain was determined in a study of T cells in Graves' hyperthyroidism and ophthalmopathy. Amplification of TCR beta CDR3 regions was performed using RNA transcripts as template. In the first-round RT-PCR of the TCR CDR3, the HTBI primer set was used. TCRdb re-analysed the multiplex PCR reads in MiXCR, keeping a single row per CDR3 protein. The data show around 390,000 distinct CDR3 sequences, around 13% seen once. Germline V gene sequence: CDR1 SEHNR, CDR2 FQNEAQ (reference sequence). The J segment lost 2 bases and the V segment lost 4 bases, leaving 8 bases of the junction unmatched. The CDR3 contains 15 residues.

The chain is built from TRBV7-9 and TRBJ2-7; 7 bases align to TRBD2. The sequenced sample was blood. The source is a woman in her twenties or thirties with Graves' ophthalmopathy. The CDR3 nucleotides read TGTGCCAGCAGCTCCGTACTAGCGACAGCCTACGAGCAGTACTTC. Protein: CASSSVLATAYEQYF.